This TCR beta chain was sequenced in a study of blood T cell repertoires in COVID-19. Study-wide context: Samples of COVID-19 (acute and convalescent) were obtained from the United States, Italy and Spain. PBMCs, B-cell-depleted T cells, or T cells provided the cDNA or gDNA that made up the material.

Per the study methods: Amplification of reference gene primers provided the estimated nucleated cell counts. Using immunoSEQ multiplex PCR, the repertoire was profiled, and TCRdb retains in-frame clones only, with some absent. The D gene and trimming were derived from the DNA, and the V and J assignments and clone size from that table. The data contain roughly 250,000 clones, around 83% of them singletons. Material: peripheral blood. This receptor was taken from a man in his forties or fifties with active or convalescent COVID-19.

The CDR3 DNA reads as TGTGCCAGCAGCAATAGGGGGAGATCTGTCGAGACCCAGTACTTC. Amino acid sequence: CASSNRGRSVETQYF. The genes are TRBV5-8 and TRBJ2-5; TRBD1 might be the D (6 bases). The CDR3 totals 15 residues. V dropped 4 bases and J dropped 5 bases, with 18 bases sitting between them. CDR1 SGHTS and CDR2 YDEGEE come from the germline V gene.